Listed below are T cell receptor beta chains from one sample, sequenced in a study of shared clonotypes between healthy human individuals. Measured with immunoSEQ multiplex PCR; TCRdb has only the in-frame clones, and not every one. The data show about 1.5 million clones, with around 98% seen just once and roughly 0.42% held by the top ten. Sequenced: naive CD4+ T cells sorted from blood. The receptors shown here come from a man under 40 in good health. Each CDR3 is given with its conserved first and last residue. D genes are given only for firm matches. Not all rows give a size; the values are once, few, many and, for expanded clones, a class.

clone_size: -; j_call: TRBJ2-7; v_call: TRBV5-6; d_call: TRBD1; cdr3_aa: CASSLEGAPDSYEQYF; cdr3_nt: TGTGCCAGCAGCTTGGAGGGGGCACCAGATTCCTACGAGCAGTACTTC
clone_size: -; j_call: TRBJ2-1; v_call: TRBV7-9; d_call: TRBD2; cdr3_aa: CASSSTSGKVSYNEQFF; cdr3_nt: TGTGCCAGCAGCTCGACTAGCGGGAAAGTGTCCTACAATGAGCAGTTCTTC
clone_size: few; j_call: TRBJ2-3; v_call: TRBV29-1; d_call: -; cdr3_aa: CSVDGQGLSTDTQYF; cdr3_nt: TGCAGCGTTGATGGACAAGGGCTCAGCACAGATACGCAGTATTTT
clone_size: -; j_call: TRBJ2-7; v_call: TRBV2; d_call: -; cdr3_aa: CASNDRDTRGEQYF; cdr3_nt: TGTGCCAGCAACGACCGGGACACCCGGGGCGAGCAGTACTTC
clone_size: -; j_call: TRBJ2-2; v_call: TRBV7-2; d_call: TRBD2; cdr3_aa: CASSRTSGSYTGELFF; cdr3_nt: TGTGCCAGCAGCCGTACTAGCGGGAGTTACACCGGGGAGCTGTTTTTT
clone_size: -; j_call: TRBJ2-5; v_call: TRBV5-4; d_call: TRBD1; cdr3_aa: CASRETGGETQYF; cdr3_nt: TGTGCCAGCAGAGAGACAGGGGGAGAGACCCAGTACTTC
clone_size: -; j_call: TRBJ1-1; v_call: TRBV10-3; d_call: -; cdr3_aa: CAISESWGLTFF; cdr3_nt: TGTGCCATCAGTGAGTCCTGGGGATTGACTTTCTTT
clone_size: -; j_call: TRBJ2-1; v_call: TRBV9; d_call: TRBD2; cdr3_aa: CASSAAGDSYNEQFF; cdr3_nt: TGTGCCAGCAGCGCCGCGGGAGATTCCTACAATGAGCAGTTCTTC
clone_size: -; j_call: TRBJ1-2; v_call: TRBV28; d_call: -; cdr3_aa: CASSSQYGYTF; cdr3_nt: TGTGCCAGCAGTTCCCAGTATGGCTACACCTTC
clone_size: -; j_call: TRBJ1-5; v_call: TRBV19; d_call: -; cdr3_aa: CASSIRGNQPQHF; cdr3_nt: TGTGCCAGTAGTATTAGGGGGAACCAGCCCCAGCATTTT
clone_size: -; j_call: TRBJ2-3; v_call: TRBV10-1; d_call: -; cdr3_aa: CASSESRRGGADTQYF; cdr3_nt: TGCGCCAGCAGTGAGTCTAGAAGGGGGGGCGCAGATACGCAGTATTTT
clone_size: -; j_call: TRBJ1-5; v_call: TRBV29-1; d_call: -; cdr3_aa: CSVRGQYSNQPQHF; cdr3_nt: TGCAGCGTTCGGGGGCAGTACAGCAATCAGCCCCAGCATTTT
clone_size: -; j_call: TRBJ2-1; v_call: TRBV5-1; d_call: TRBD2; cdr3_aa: CASSLKLAGGGEQFF; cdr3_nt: TGCGCCAGCAGCTTGAAACTCGCGGGAGGGGGTGAGCAGTTCTTC
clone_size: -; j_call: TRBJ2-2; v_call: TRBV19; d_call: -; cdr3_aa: CASSITRGPNTGELFF; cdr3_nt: TGTGCCAGTAGTATCACCCGAGGACCGAACACCGGGGAGCTGTTTTTT
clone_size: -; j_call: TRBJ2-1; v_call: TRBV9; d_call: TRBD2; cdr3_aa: CASSPRSASGYYNEQFF; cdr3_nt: TGTGCCAGCAGCCCCCGATCGGCTAGCGGTTACTACAATGAGCAGTTCTTC
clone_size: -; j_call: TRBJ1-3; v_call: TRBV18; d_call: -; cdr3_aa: CASSPLYSGIRSGNTIYF; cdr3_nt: TGTGCCAGCTCACCACTTTACAGTGGGATCCGCTCTGGAAACACCATATATTTT
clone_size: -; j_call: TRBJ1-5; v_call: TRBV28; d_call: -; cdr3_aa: CASTTSVEQNNQPQHF; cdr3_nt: TGTGCCAGCACCACCTCAGTGGAACAAAACAATCAGCCCCAGCATTTT
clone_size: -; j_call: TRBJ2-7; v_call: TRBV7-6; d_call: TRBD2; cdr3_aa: CASSLAGGIWYEQYF; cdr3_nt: TGTGCCAGCAGCTTAGCGGGAGGGATCTGGTACGAGCAGTACTTC
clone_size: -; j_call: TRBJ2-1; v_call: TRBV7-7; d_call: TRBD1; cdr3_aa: CASSLAAGGWNEQFF; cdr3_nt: TGTGCTAGCAGCTTAGCCGCAGGGGGCTGGAATGAGCAGTTCTTC
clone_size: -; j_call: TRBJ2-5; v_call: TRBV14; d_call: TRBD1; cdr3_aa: CASSRDRGFQETQYF; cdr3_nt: TGTGCCAGCAGCCGCGACAGGGGGTTCCAAGAGACCCAGTACTTC
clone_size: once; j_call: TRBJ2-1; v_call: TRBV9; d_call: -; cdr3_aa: CASSVAPGKNEQFF; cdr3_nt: TGTGCCAGCAGCGTAGCTCCAGGGAAGAATGAGCAGTTCTTC
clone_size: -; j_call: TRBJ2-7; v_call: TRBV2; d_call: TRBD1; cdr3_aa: CASRTGTYEQYF; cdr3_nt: TGTGCCAGCAGGACAGGGACCTACGAGCAGTACTTC
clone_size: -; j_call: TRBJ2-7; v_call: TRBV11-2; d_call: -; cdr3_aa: CASSLGGSYEQYF; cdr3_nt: TGTGCCAGCAGCTTAGGTGGTTCCTACGAGCAGTACTTC
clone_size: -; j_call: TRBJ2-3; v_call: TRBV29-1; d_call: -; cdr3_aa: CSVGGSGLSPDTQYF; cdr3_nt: TGCAGCGTTGGAGGCTCGGGCCTCTCGCCAGATACGCAGTATTTT
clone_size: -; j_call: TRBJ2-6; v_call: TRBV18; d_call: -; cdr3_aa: CASSPLFMSGANVLTF; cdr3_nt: TGTGCCAGCTCACCACTATTTATGTCTGGGGCCAACGTCCTGACTTTC
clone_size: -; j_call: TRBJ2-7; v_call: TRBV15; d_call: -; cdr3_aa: CATSRARDKNYEQYF; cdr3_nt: TGTGCCACCAGCAGAGCACGGGACAAGAACTACGAGCAGTACTTC
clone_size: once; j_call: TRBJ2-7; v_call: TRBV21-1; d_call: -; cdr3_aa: CASPKGTQSSYEQYF; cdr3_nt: TGTGCCAGCCCTAAAGGAACCCAAAGCTCCTACGAGCAGTACTTC
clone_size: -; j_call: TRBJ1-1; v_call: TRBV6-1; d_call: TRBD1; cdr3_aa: CASRGTGHNTEAFF; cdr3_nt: TGTGCCAGCAGGGGGACAGGTCACAACACTGAAGCTTTCTTT